Listed below are T cell receptor beta chains from one sample, sequenced in a study of shared clonotypes between healthy human individuals. Sequencing used immunoSEQ multiplex PCR; TCRdb keeps in-frame clones, though not all of them. The sample yields 2 million to 3 million clones, under 95% seen once. The source material was naive CD4+ T cells from PBMCs. All receptors derive from a man aged 18 to 29 in good health. Some clones in this sample may be carry-over from other donors' samples. CDR3s include the opening cysteine and the closing phenylalanine or tryptophan. A D gene is named only where the DNA matches it firmly. The listing skips clone size in some rows; elsewhere it reads once, few, many or a size class.

v_gene: TRBV29-1; j_gene: TRBJ2-1; d_gene: .; abundance: once; CDR3aa: CSAAGDLGGEQFF
v_gene: TRBV11-2; j_gene: TRBJ2-7; d_gene: .; abundance: .; CDR3aa: CASSLGRVYEQYF
v_gene: TRBV18; j_gene: TRBJ1-1; d_gene: .; abundance: .; CDR3aa: CASSLQGGNTEAFF
v_gene: TRBV5-1; j_gene: TRBJ2-3; d_gene: TRBD2; abundance: .; CDR3aa: CASSYGLAGGPSGTDTQYF
v_gene: TRBV28; j_gene: TRBJ2-1; d_gene: .; abundance: .; CDR3aa: CASINGGNEQFF
v_gene: TRBV5-1; j_gene: TRBJ2-5; d_gene: TRBD1; abundance: .; CDR3aa: CASSSTGGPETQYF
v_gene: TRBV5-1; j_gene: TRBJ2-5; d_gene: .; abundance: .; CDR3aa: CASSAGRGEGETQYF
v_gene: TRBV30; j_gene: TRBJ2-1; d_gene: .; abundance: .; CDR3aa: CAWSGGDPTYNEQFF
v_gene: TRBV5-4; j_gene: TRBJ1-1; d_gene: .; abundance: .; CDR3aa: CASSVTGNTEAFF
v_gene: TRBV4-2; j_gene: TRBJ2-7; d_gene: .; abundance: .; CDR3aa: CASSQLLTGKNDYEQYF
v_gene: TRBV9; j_gene: TRBJ2-2; d_gene: .; abundance: .; CDR3aa: CASSVSLTMNAAGELFF
v_gene: TRBV6-5; j_gene: TRBJ1-1; d_gene: .; abundance: few; CDR3aa: CASRQGDEAFF
v_gene: TRBV11-3; j_gene: TRBJ2-3; d_gene: .; abundance: .; CDR3aa: CASRPLSGPGGVTDTQYF
v_gene: TRBV28; j_gene: TRBJ1-2; d_gene: .; abundance: .; CDR3aa: CASSPPGSYGYTF
v_gene: TRBV7-9; j_gene: TRBJ1-1; d_gene: .; abundance: .; CDR3aa: CASSWPRNTEAFF
v_gene: TRBV5-1; j_gene: TRBJ1-1; d_gene: .; abundance: few; CDR3aa: CASSQTIGTEAFF
v_gene: TRBV6-6; j_gene: .; d_gene: .; abundance: .; CDR3aa: CASSRPGVLHEQYF
v_gene: TRBV11-1; j_gene: TRBJ1-1; d_gene: TRBD1; abundance: once; CDR3aa: CASSLLGQMNTEAFF
v_gene: TRBV28; j_gene: TRBJ1-3; d_gene: .; abundance: .; CDR3aa: CASSTTSSGNTIYF
v_gene: TRBV5-4; j_gene: TRBJ2-5; d_gene: TRBD1; abundance: .; CDR3aa: CASSGDREETQYF
v_gene: TRBV28; j_gene: TRBJ1-5; d_gene: .; abundance: .; CDR3aa: CASSLWDSNQPQHF
v_gene: TRBV9; j_gene: TRBJ2-5; d_gene: .; abundance: .; CDR3aa: CASSVGDRSQETQYF
v_gene: TRBV15; j_gene: TRBJ2-5; d_gene: .; abundance: .; CDR3aa: CATRGWGSVETQYF
v_gene: TRBV5-4; j_gene: TRBJ2-5; d_gene: .; abundance: .; CDR3aa: CASSAGGGETQYF
v_gene: TRBV2; j_gene: TRBJ2-7; d_gene: .; abundance: .; CDR3aa: CASSTRTVSYEQYF